Following are 26 T cell receptor beta chains from one sample sequenced in a study of regulatory T cells in long-lasting Graves disease. Construction of TCR beta libraries relied on iRepertoire HTBI primers and on Arm-PCR targeting CDR3 regions. Via MiXCR, TCRdb re-called the multiplex PCR reads, giving one row per CDR3 protein. Seen here are roughly 440,000 distinct CDR3 sequences, 16% observed once, and the top ten hold 23%. Time point noted: newly diagnosed GD, antithyroid drugs for less than 3 months. Making the TCR library involved RNA that had been extracted from PBMCs. The same sample was also used in a study of T cells in Graves' hyperthyroidism and ophthalmopathy.

The source material was peripheral blood mononuclear cells (PBMCs), sampled at new diagnosis, from a patient treated with antithyroid drugs. Every receptor here comes from a woman aged 18-35 years with Graves disease.

This clonotype was detected only a few times. The chain links TRBV12-3 or TRBV12-4 to TRBJ2-2; D may match TRBD1 or TRBD2 (5 bases each). V was shortened by 0 bases and J by 6 bases, with 8 bases between the two germline ends. This CDR3 is 14 amino acids long. CDR3 nucleotide sequence: TGTGCCAGCAGTTTAGCGGGGGTCCCCGGGGAGCTGTTTTTT. It translates to CASSLAGVPGELFF.

The sample holds many counts of this clonotype. V is TRBV7-2 and J is TRBJ2-1; D is uncertain. The CDR3 runs to 12 residues. The germline gives CDR1 SGHTA, CDR2 FQGNSA. The ends were cut back, 0 bases at V and 12 bases at J, with 9 bases in the middle. CDR3 coding DNA: TGTGCCAGCAGCTTAGCGGACCCGGGGCAGTTCTTC. Translated: CASSLADPGQFF.

This clonotype was counted many times. This chain links TRBV7-8 with TRBJ2-1, with TRBD2 matching over 9 bases. V was pared by 5 bases and J by 2 bases, with 4 bases of the junction left unmatched. The CDR3 is made up of 15 amino acids. Germline V gives CDR1 SGHVS, CDR2 FQNEAQ. The CDR3 sequence is CASSALAGTYNEQFF. The CDR3 bases are TGTGCCAGCAGCGCTCTAGCGGGAACCTACAATGAGCAGTTCTTC.

This clonotype has ten or more counts. V gene TRBV6-2 or TRBV6-3 combines with J gene TRBJ2-7, with D hard to call. The CDR3 covers 13 residues. The V gene lost 2 bases and the J gene lost 1 base, with 6 bases spanning the gap. Germline V gives CDR1 MNHEY, CDR2 SVGEGT. In DNA form, the CDR3 reads TGTGCCAGCAGTTACCTCTCATCCTACGAGCAGTACTTC. Translation gives CASSYLSSYEQYF.

This clonotype was observed a handful of times. The V call is TRBV5-6, the J call TRBJ1-2, with unresolved D. CDR1 and CDR2 (germline): SGHDT, YYEEEE. The V end was cut by 4 bases, the J end by 4 bases, with 14 bases between. The CDR3 has 14 amino acids. CDR3 nucleotide sequence: TGTGCCAGCAGCAAAGACACCCTCGCCTATGGCTACACCTTC. Encoded protein: CASSKDTLAYGYTF.

The J gene is TRBJ2-1, the V gene TRBV19; 7 bases align to TRBD2. The V gene's germline CDR1 is LNHDA and CDR2 SQIVND (reference sequence). J gave up 9 bases and V 1 base, and 3 bases lay outside the gene matches. This CDR3 is built from 13 residues. CDR3 sequence reads: CASSIGLAAEQFF. DNA for the CDR3: TGTGCCAGTAGTATAGGGCTAGCGGCTGAGCAGTTCTTC.

This clonotype has a count of ten or more. V and J are TRBV20-1 and TRBJ2-7; D might be TRBD1 (5 bases). Trimming shortened V by 6 bases and J by 3 bases, and 9 bases separated the two germline ends. The CDR3 totals 11 residues. Germline CDR1 is DFQATT and CDR2 is SNEGSKA (reference sequence). CDR3 sequence reads: CSAIDSYEQYF. CDR3 sequence (DNA): TGCAGTGCCATCGACAGCTACGAGCAGTACTTC.

This clonotype has ten or more counts. The rearrangement joins TRBV28 to TRBJ2-5; 7 bases line up with TRBD1. With V trimmed by 1 base and J by 1 base, 6 bases remained unmatched. This CDR3 comprises 16 residues. Germline V gene data show CDR1 as MDHEN and CDR2 as SYDVKM. CDR3 protein: CASSLFQQGLQETQYF. The CDR3 DNA reads TGTGCCAGCAGTTTATTTCAACAGGGGCTCCAAGAGACCCAGTACTTC.

The chain recombines TRBV13 with TRBJ2-5; tentatively, D is TRBD1 or TRBD2 (5 bases each). V shed 2 bases and J shed 5 bases, with 15 bases lying between them. The CDR3 covers 15 residues. CDR1 and CDR2 (germline): PRHDT, FYEKMQ (reference sequence). CDR3 sequence: CASSLILGAGETQYF. For the CDR3, the DNA is TGTGCCAGCAGCTTAATCCTCGGGGCGGGCGAGACCCAGTACTTC.

This clonotype appeared a few times. Given a much more abundant clone one base away, this may be a read error. The chain links TRBV28 to TRBJ2-7; 13 nucleotides line up with TRBD2. Trimming took 6 bases from V and 0 from J; bases not matched to a gene: 5. Looked up from germline, CDR1 is MDHEN and CDR2 is SYDVKM. The CDR3 loop spans 16 amino acids. As DNA, the CDR3 is TGTGCCAGCAGCCCGGGACTAGCGGGACGCTCCTACGAGCAGTACTTC. It specifies CASSPGLAGRSYEQYF. Full variable domain (outside the CDR3, taken from reference TRBV28 and TRBJ2-7): DVKVTQSSRYLVKRTGEKVFLECVQDMDHENMFWYRQDPGLGLRLIYFSYDVKMKEKGDIPEGYSVSREKKERFSLILESASTNQTSMYLCASSPGLAGRSYEQYFGPGTRLTVT.

The V call is TRBV2, the J call TRBJ2-5, with D unresolved. The CDR3 runs to 15 residues. V was pared by 7 bases and J by 0 bases, with 15 bases between. The germline CDR1 and CDR2 sequences are SNHLY and FYNNEI. This CDR3 reads CASTHLDTNQETQYF. Written as DNA, the CDR3 is TGTGCCAGCACCCACCTCGACACCAACCAAGAGACCCAGTACTTC.

In this sample, this clonotype turned up many times. The gene calls are TRBV5-1 and TRBJ2-5, with a weak D call TRBD1 (6 bases). This CDR3 has 13 amino acids. Trimming pared 5 bases from V and 5 bases from J, leaving 13 bases between. CDR1 is SGHRS and CDR2 is YFSETQ in the germline V gene. In DNA, the CDR3 is TGCGCCAGCAGTTCGCAGGGGCCCGAGACCCAGTACTTC. This translates into CASSSQGPETQYF.

The chain couples TRBV6-1 to TRBJ1-6; no definite D call. V lost 7 bases, J lost 8 bases, and 21 bases lay in between. The CDR3 spans 16 residues. From germline, CDR1 is MNHNS and CDR2 SASEGT. CDR3 amino acids: CASTVMGILADSPLHF. Here the CDR3 DNA reads TGTGCCAGCACCGTCATGGGGATCCTTGCGGATTCACCCCTCCACTTT.

Turning to this clonotype: This could be a read error, since a much larger clone is one nucleotide away. The chain links TRBV14 to TRBJ2-7; no reliable D call. There are 13 residues in the CDR3. Germline V gene data show CDR1 as SGHDN and CDR2 as FVKESK. V shed 6 bases and J shed 3 bases, with 12 bases lying between them. CDR3 in DNA: TGTGCCAGCAGTCAGAGACCAGTCTACGAGCAGTACTTC. The encoded protein is CASSQRPVYEQYF.

In its sample, this clonotype was seen many times. This rearrangement joins TRBV2 to TRBJ2-7, with 13 bases matching TRBD2. The CDR3 runs 17 residues. Germline CDR1 and CDR2: SNHLY and FYNNEI. V gave up 5 bases and J gave up 2 bases; unmatched junction bases: 9. CDR3: CASSPKGGLAGTYEQYF. In DNA, the CDR3 is TGTGCCAGCAGTCCCAAAGGGGGACTAGCGGGGACCTACGAGCAGTACTTC.

The chain has TRBV7-8 and TRBJ1-1; 8 positions agree with TRBD1. Trimming removed 8 bases from V and 4 bases from J; junction bases left unmatched: 6. From germline, CDR1 is SGHVS and CDR2 FQNEAQ. The CDR3 spans 13 residues. The CDR3 is CASRLQGATEAFF. The CDR3 DNA reads as TGTGCCAGCCGTTTGCAGGGGGCCACTGAAGCTTTCTTT.

This chain links TRBV27 with TRBJ1-2; D possibly corresponds to TRBD1 (6 bases). This CDR3 is built from 14 residues. The germline V gene encodes CDR1 MNHEY and CDR2 SMNVEV (reference sequence). Between the trimmed V and J ends, which lost 6 bases and 3 bases, there was a span of 14 bases. The CDR3 nucleotides read TGTGCCAGCAGACGGAGGGGACAACACTATGGCTACACCTTC. It codes for CASRRRGQHYGYTF.

This clonotype occurred a few times. This chain joins TRBV27 and TRBJ2-1, with D tentatively TRBD1 (5 bases). Looked up from germline, CDR1 is MNHEY and CDR2 is SMNVEV (reference sequence). V was cut by 7 bases and J by 5 bases, with 18 bases left in between. The CDR3 covers 15 residues. The CDR3, as DNA: TGTGCCAGCACCTCAATTAGGGGTATAAACAATGAGCAGTTCTTC. Protein sequence: CASTSIRGINNEQFF.

This clonotype was seen at least ten times. V and J are TRBV28 and TRBJ2-7, with no clear D. The CDR3 contains 11 residues. Germline CDR1 is MDHEN and CDR2 is SYDVKM. V was cut by 4 bases and J by 0 bases, with 1 base left in between. The CDR3 coding sequence is TGTGCCAGCAGTTACTCCTACGAGCAGTACTTC. It encodes CASSYSYEQYF.

This clonotype was seen more than once but under ten times. This chain connects TRBV5-1 to TRBJ2-1; TRBD2 aligns across 12 bases. J was trimmed by 7 bases and V by 5 bases; bases with no gene match: 7. The germline CDR1 and CDR2 sequences are SGHRS and YFSETQ. The CDR3 totals 15 residues. The CDR3: CASSPELAGGNEQFF. The CDR3 DNA is TGCGCCAGCAGTCCGGAACTAGCGGGAGGTAATGAGCAGTTCTTC.

This clonotype was observed at least ten times. The chain joins TRBV7-2 to TRBJ1-1; D is uncertain. The CDR3 contains 12 residues. The germline V gene has CDR1 SGHTA and CDR2 FQGNSA. V gave up 3 bases and J gave up 3 bases, with 5 bases separating them. This CDR3 is CASSFLDTEAFF. In DNA form, the CDR3 reads TGTGCCAGCAGCTTTTTGGACACTGAAGCTTTCTTT.

This clonotype was counted at least ten times. The CDR3 region is CASSQQTGRGGETQYF. The CDR3 nucleotides read TGTGCCAGCAGCCAACAGACAGGACGGGGGGGAGAGACCCAGTACTTC. This sequence joins TRBV7-2 and TRBJ2-5; the match to TRBD2 covers 8 bases. Per germline, CDR1 SGHTA and CDR2 FQGNSA. This CDR3 is 16 amino acids long. Trimming cost V 5 bases and J 4 bases; bases outside gene matches: 12.

The chain uses TRBV2 and TRBJ2-5; 7 nucleotides line up with TRBD1. The CDR3 runs to 14 residues. The germline gives CDR1 SNHLY, CDR2 FYNNEI. V lost 6 bases, J lost 5 bases, and 9 bases stayed unmatched. CDR3 sequence reads: CASSHPDRVETQYF. The CDR3 DNA reads TGTGCCAGCAGCCACCCCGACAGGGTTGAGACCCAGTACTTC.

In nucleotides, the CDR3 is TGCAGTGCTAGAGTTCCACATCAGCCCCAGCATTTT. Translating it yields CSARVPHQPQHF. The V call is TRBV20-1, the J call TRBJ1-5; D gene uncertain. CDR3 length equals 12 residues. Trimming cost V 1 base and J 5 bases, with 6 bases left between them. CDR1 DFQATT and CDR2 SNEGSKA come from the germline V gene (reference sequence).

The chain uses TRBV3-1 and TRBJ1-6; D is unresolved. CDR1 and CDR2 (germline): LGHDT, YNNKEL (reference sequence). V was cut by 1 base and J by 5 bases, with 6 bases left in between. This CDR3 is built from 14 residues. The CDR3 is CASSQGQNNSPLHF. The CDR3 DNA reads TGTGCCAGCAGCCAAGGGCAGAATAATTCACCCCTCCACTTT. Variable domain in full (rest from reference TRBV3-1 and TRBJ1-6): DTAVSQTPKYLVTQMGNDKSIKCEQNLGHDTMYWYKQDSKKFLKIMFSYNNKELIINETVPNRFSPKSPDKAHLNLHINSLELGDSAVYFCASSQGQNNSPLHFGNGTRLTVT.

This clonotype was seen more than once but under ten times. This rearrangement joins TRBV28 to TRBJ1-2, with D possibly matching TRBD1 (6 bases). This CDR3 is built from 14 residues. The V end was cut by 9 bases, the J end by 4 bases, with 18 bases between. Germline V gene data show CDR1 as MDHEN and CDR2 as SYDVKM. Here the CDR3 DNA reads TGTGCCAGTAAAACCGGGACAAGCATCTATGGCTACACCTTC. Its translation: CASKTGTSIYGYTF.